These 13 T cell receptor beta chains were sequenced from one sample in a study of T cell repertoires in cytomegalovirus infection (dated by TCRdb to the late 2010s). For these TCRs, the target antigens are not known. Reads for this sample came from an Illumina HiSeq 1500. The public sequencing data were trimmed at Q25 with fastp and processed into clonotypes with MiXCR by TCRdb, which kept only in-frame beta chains. Every entry covers one CDR3 protein and lists the most common genes and DNA from its rows. Present in this sample are hundreds of thousands of distinct CDR3 sequences, around 30% of which were seen just once. The top ten clonotypes cover about 18% of the sample. Sample treatment or condition, as interpreted from the label and publication: in vitro stimulation with specific CMV peptide epitopes to enrich CMV-specific T cells. The starting material was cultured PBMCs, obtained from culture after CMV antigen stimulation. These TCRs come from a human donor in good health (CMV status not recorded). Some clones in this sample may be carry-over from other donors' samples.

The chain carries TRBV4-1 and TRBJ2-7; D possibly uses TRBD1 or TRBD2 (5 bases each). CDR1 and CDR2 from the germline V gene are MGHRA and YSYEKL. The CDR3 runs 18 residues. Trimming left V 2 bases short and J 7 bases short, with 27 bases between. The CDR3 protein is CASSQTFLSGRVIGEQYF. In DNA, the CDR3 is TGCGCCAGCAGCCAAACATTCCTCTCGGGGCGGGTTATAGGTGAGCAGTACTTC.

The J gene is TRBJ2-3, the V gene TRBV12-3 or TRBV12-4, with no clear D. CDR3 length: 13 residues. V was cut by 1 base and J by 4 bases, with 6 bases left in between. The CDR3 DNA sequence: TGTGCCAGCAGTTTAGTTCTATCAGATACGCAGTATTTT. Its translation is CASSLVLSDTQYF.

This chain joins TRBV5-1 and TRBJ2-2, with D perhaps TRBD2 (6 bases). This CDR3 has 18 amino acids. From germline, CDR1 is SGHRS and CDR2 YFSETQ. V was shortened by 3 bases and J by 1 base, with 19 bases between the two germline ends. For the CDR3, the DNA is TGCGCCAGCAGCTCAGTTGGCGGGACGGCCCAGAACACCGGGGAGCTGTTTTTT. This codes for CASSSVGGTAQNTGELFF. Combining the CDR3 with reference TRBV5-1 and TRBJ2-2 gives the whole variable domain KAGVTQTPRYLIKTRGQQVTLSCSPISGHRSVSWYQQTPGQGLQFLFEYFSETQRNKGNFPGRFSGRQFSNSRSEMNVSTLELGDSALYLCASSSVGGTAQNTGELFFGEGSRLTVL.

The genes are TRBV28 and TRBJ1-3; D remains ambiguous. The CDR3 extends over 16 amino acids. Trimming removed 3 bases at V and 0 bases at J, with 12 bases between. In germline, CDR1 is MDHEN, CDR2 SYDVKM. CDR3 loop: CASSLNSIISGNTIYF. In DNA, the CDR3 is TGTGCCAGCAGTTTGAACAGCATAATCTCTGGAAACACCATATATTTT. The whole variable domain, remainder taken from reference TRBV28 and TRBJ1-3, is DVKVTQSSRYLVKRTGEKVFLECVQDMDHENMFWYRQDPGLGLRLIYFSYDVKMKEKGDIPEGYSVSREKKERFSLILESASTNQTSMYLCASSLNSIISGNTIYFGEGSWLTVV.

As to this clonotype: The CDR3 ends on some other residue instead of the conserved phenylalanine or tryptophan, so this is likely a read error. This sequence joins TRBV6-6 and TRBJ2-1; no clear D gene. Trimming left V 5 bases short and J 9 bases short, with 11 bases between. Germline V gene lookup returns CDR1 MNHNY and CDR2 SVGAGI (reference sequence). This CDR3 has 12 amino acids. CDR3 loop: CASSQSQVEQFV. In nucleotides, the CDR3 is TGTGCCAGCAGTCAGAGTCAGGTTGAGCAGTTCGTC.

This clonotype turned up a few times. This chain connects TRBV27 to TRBJ1-5; D remains ambiguous. The germline V gene has CDR1 MNHEY and CDR2 SMNVEV (reference sequence). The ends were cut back, 7 bases at V and 9 bases at J, with 16 bases in the middle. This CDR3 spans 13 amino acids. The CDR3 bases are TGTGCCAGCAATCACCGGGGTTTGGGGCCCCAGCATTTT. This gives the protein CASNHRGLGPQHF.

The J gene is TRBJ2-7, the V gene TRBV20-1; 14 nucleotides align to TRBD2. Germline values: CDR1 DFQATT, CDR2 SNEGSKA (reference sequence). The CDR3 consists of 18 residues. With 0 bases clipped from V and 0 bases from J, the junction kept 7 bases outside the gene matches. Written as DNA, the CDR3 is TGCAGTGCTAGAGATCCCCGGGGGACTAGCGGGAGCTCCTACGAGCAGTACTTC. As protein: CSARDPRGTSGSSYEQYF.

The V gene is TRBV7-6, the J gene TRBJ2-7, with D uncertain. Germline V gene data show CDR1 as SGHVS and CDR2 as FNYEAQ. Trimming took 5 bases from V and 3 from J, leaving 14 bases between them. The CDR3 runs 14 residues. The CDR3 sequence is CASSPFSGVYEQYF. In DNA, the CDR3 is TGTGCCAGCAGCCCCTTTAGTGGTGTCTACGAGCAGTACTTC.

This clonotype was seen more than once but under ten times. The chain recombines TRBV7-7 with TRBJ2-6, with a weak D call TRBD2 (5 bases). Germline V CDR1 and CDR2: SSHAT, FNYEAQ (reference sequence). Trimming removed 2 bases at V and 4 bases at J, with 15 bases between. The CDR3 covers 17 residues. The CDR3 sequence is CASSLSAGEAGANVLTF. DNA of the CDR3: TGTGCCAGCAGCTTAAGTGCGGGCGAGGCAGGGGCCAACGTCCTGACTTTC.

CDR3 coding DNA: TGTGCCAGCAGTGAACTTCCGGGACGGCCCTCTGGGGCCAACGTCCTGACTTTC. This gives the protein CASSELPGRPSGANVLTF. The rearrangement links TRBV6-1 to TRBJ2-6, with D perhaps given as TRBD1 or TRBD2 (5 bases each). This CDR3 has 18 residues. Per germline, CDR1 MNHNS and CDR2 SASEGT. V shed 2 bases and J shed 0 bases, with 14 bases lying between them.

The chain combines TRBV20-1 with TRBJ2-5; the match to TRBD1 covers 11 bases. This CDR3 comprises 15 residues. V lost 1 base and J lost 5; bases outside the gene matches: 6. Per germline, CDR1 DFQATT and CDR2 SNEGSKA (reference sequence). CDR3 region: CSARAGQGAWETQYF. The CDR3 DNA reads as TGCAGTGCTAGAGCCGGACAGGGGGCATGGGAGACCCAGTACTTC.

As regards this clonotype: One end of the junction is discordant with germline, which a read error may explain. The chain's CDR3 is CASSLLAGGYDEQFF. The CDR3 DNA follows: TGTGCCAGCAGCTTACTAGCGGGGGGGTACGATGAGCAGTTCTTC. The chain joins TRBV5-3 to TRBJ2-1; 13 bases agree with TRBD2. TRBV5-3 carries the ORF label, with uncertain function. The CDR3 runs 15 residues.

DNA of the CDR3: TGCAGTGCTAGAGGAGACGCCACCTCTGGAAACACCATATATTTT. Its protein is CSARGDATSGNTIYF. This rearrangement joins TRBV20-1 to TRBJ1-3; D gene uncertain. V lost 1 base and J lost 0, with 10 bases in between. The CDR3 has 15 amino acids. Germline-derived CDR1 and CDR2 are DFQATT and SNEGSKA (reference sequence).